A single sample is the source of the 11 T cell receptor beta chains below, sequenced in a study of cytomegalovirus exposure and HLA in healthy donors (dated by TCRdb to 2017 to 2019). The library came from the immunoSEQ multiplex PCR assay. A mixture of 60 forward primers for TCR Vbeta segments and 13 reverse primers for TCR Jbeta segments was used in the multiplex PCR. TCRdb's version of the immuneACCESS table is confined to in-frame rearrangements and falls short of the full clone set. An unresolved V gene accounts for under half of the shortfall where checked; the remainder is of unknown origin. The table for this sample lists around 180,000 clones; approximately 81% of them were counted only once. The biggest ten clones account for 1% of the sample. The sequenced sample was PBMCs. The receptors stem from a boy aged 2 to 10 in good health and CMV-seronegative.

V is TRBV5-8 and J is TRBJ1-3; no clear D. V gave up 4 bases and J gave up 8 bases, with 7 bases separating them. Germline CDR1 reads SGHTS; CDR2 reads YDEGEE. This CDR3 has 11 amino acids. The CDR3 here is CASSLLDTIYF. The CDR3 nucleotides are TGTGCCAGCAGCCTCTTAGACACCATATATTTT.

J is TRBJ2-7 and V is TRBV28; a weak D match, TRBD2 (6 bases). This CDR3 is built from 20 residues. V gave up 3 bases and J gave up 0 bases, with 27 bases separating them. The V gene's germline CDR1 is MDHEN and CDR2 SYDVKM. The CDR3 nucleotides read TGTGCCAGCAGTTTCCAATCTAAGTCTGGACCGGCCGGGAGCTCCTACGAGCAGTACTTC. It specifies CASSFQSKSGPAGSSYEQYF. Drawing the rest from reference TRBV28 and TRBJ2-7, the complete variable domain is DVKVTQSSRYLVKRTGEKVFLECVQDMDHENMFWYRQDPGLGLRLIYFSYDVKMKEKGDIPEGYSVSREKKERFSLILESASTNQTSMYLCASSFQSKSGPAGSSYEQYFGPGTRLTVT.

V and J are TRBV19 and TRBJ2-4; D might be TRBD2 (6 bases). The CDR3 is 14 amino acids. The germline CDR1 and CDR2 sequences are LNHDA and SQIVND (reference sequence). The ends were cut back, 6 bases at V and 4 bases at J, with 13 bases in the middle. The CDR3 region has the DNA TGTGCCAGTAGCCTACAGAGCGGGAAAAACATTCAGTACTTC. This gives the protein CASSLQSGKNIQYF. Together with reference TRBV19 and TRBJ2-4, the CDR3 gives the full variable domain: DGGITQSPKYLFRKEGQNVTLSCEQNLNHDAMYWYRQDPGQGLRLIYYSQIVNDFQKGDIAEGYSVSREKKESFPLTVTSAQKNPTAFYLCASSLQSGKNIQYFGAGTRLSVL.

The chain is built from TRBV6-1 and TRBJ2-3; D unclear. Germline values: CDR1 MNHNS, CDR2 SASEGT. V was trimmed by 6 bases and J by 3 bases, leaving 10 bases between them. The CDR3 spans 13 residues. The chain's CDR3 is CASRETQTDTQYF. In DNA form, the CDR3 reads TGTGCCAGCAGGGAGACCCAGACAGATACGCAGTATTTT.

The V and J genes are TRBV6-5 and TRBJ2-3, with D possibly matching TRBD2 (5 bases). The germline gives CDR1 MNHEY, CDR2 SVGAGI. The CDR3 covers 14 residues. V was shortened by 2 bases and J by 4 bases, with 10 bases between the two germline ends. In nucleotides, the CDR3 is TGTGCCAGCAGTTACAGTCTAGCCGCAGATACGCAGTATTTT. Protein sequence: CASSYSLAADTQYF.

As concerns this clone: A junction end diverges from the germline sequence, so it may reflect a read error. V and J are TRBV6-1 and TRBJ2-1; 11 bases align to TRBD2. CDR3 length: 14 residues. Germline lookup yields CDR1 MNHNS and CDR2 SASEGT. The CDR3 loop reads CASSLAGGYDEQFF. CDR3 nucleotide sequence: TGTGCCAGCAGTCTAGCGGGAGGCTACGATGAGCAGTTCTTC.

The J gene is TRBJ2-1, the V gene TRBV29-1; a weak D match, TRBD2 (5 bases). The germline V and J ends were trimmed by 3 bases and 3 bases, with 9 bases remaining between them. Germline V gives CDR1 SQVTM, CDR2 ANQGSEA. The CDR3 length is 13 residues. CDR3 protein: CSVDWAGYNEQFF. DNA for the CDR3: TGCAGCGTTGATTGGGCGGGCTACAATGAGCAGTTCTTC.

This clone was found a few times. The chain has TRBV28 and TRBJ1-4, with unresolved D. CDR1 is MDHEN and CDR2 is SYDVKM in the germline V gene. The V end lost 1 base, the J end lost 2 bases, and 14 bases lay between the germline ends. The CDR3 is 17 amino acids. CDR3 protein: CASSLSEPAATNEKLFF. The CDR3 nucleotides read TGTGCCAGCAGTTTATCCGAACCAGCGGCGACTAATGAAAAACTGTTTTTT.

The chain has TRBV6-1 and TRBJ2-7; possible D gene TRBD2, 5 bases. Germline CDR1 reads MNHNS; CDR2 reads SASEGT. The germline V and J ends were trimmed by 6 bases and 1 base, with 10 bases remaining between them. There are 13 residues in the CDR3. The CDR3 region has the DNA TGTGCCAGCAGGGCGATAGCGTCCTACGAGCAGTACTTC. Translating it yields CASRAIASYEQYF.

The chain joins TRBV28 to TRBJ1-2; no reliable D call. The CDR3 extends over 14 amino acids. V lost 4 bases to trimming and J lost 5 bases, with 14 bases between them. Germline V gives CDR1 MDHEN, CDR2 SYDVKM. Here the CDR3 DNA reads TGTGCCAGCAGTTCCCGGGCGGGGATTTATGGCTACACCTTC. It yields the protein CASSSRAGIYGYTF.

The chain carries TRBV30 and TRBJ1-1; a weak D match, TRBD1 (5 bases). CDR1 and CDR2 from the germline V gene are GTSNPN and SVGIG (reference sequence). Trimming cost V 7 bases and J 8 bases, with 11 bases left between them. The CDR3 covers 10 residues. CDR3 amino acids: CASGTLEAFF. The CDR3, as DNA: TGTGCCTCGGGGACTCTCGAAGCTTTCTTT.